This T cell receptor (beta chain) was identified during a study of blood T cell repertoires in COVID-19. TCRdb's table, derived via immunoSEQ multiplex PCR, lists solely in-frame clones and lacks some. The repertoire has 250,000 to 300,000 clones, approximately 82% of them found once; the top ten carry roughly 4.7%. Individuals drawn from under 30 US areas were roughly 18 to 95 years old. Clinical histories supplied by participants themselves formed the basis of cohort assignment. The study recruited exposed participants who had met a COVID-19 case within 2 weeks before entry. V dropped 7 bases and J dropped 4 bases, with 8 bases sitting between them. The CDR3 totals 12 residues. Germline-derived CDR1 and CDR2 are KGHDR and SFDVKD.

This receptor was identified in a middle-aged man who had been exposed to COVID-19. V gene TRBV24-1 combines with J gene TRBJ2-3; unclear D gene. Sequencing was performed on PBMCs or T cells enriched from blood (not recorded which). The CDR3 bases are TGTGCCACCAGCTTAGCAGCAGATACGCAGTATTTT. Its protein product is CATSLAADTQYF.